The 17 T cell receptor beta chains presented below share a single source sample, sequenced in a study of CD8+ T cells in alopecia areata. Sequencing relied on a cDNA template that was reverse transcribed from extracted RNA. TCRdb's copy holds only in-frame clones and misses some; the assay was immunoSEQ multiplex PCR. Among 150,000 to 200,000 clones, roughly 60% were seen once, and the ten largest hold under 5.5%. Sample: CD4+ T cells sorted from blood. The receptors derive from a human donor in good health.

The chain carries TRBV29-1 and TRBJ1-2; 7 bases fit TRBD1. The J segment lost 10 bases and the V segment lost 7 bases, leaving 6 bases of the junction unmatched. The V gene's germline CDR1 is SQVTM and CDR2 ANQGSEA. This CDR3 has 10 residues. In DNA, the CDR3 is TGCAGCGCCGGGACAGAGAACTACACCTTC. It yields the protein CSAGTENYTF. The full variable domain, completed using reference TRBV29-1 and TRBJ1-2, is SAVISQKPSRDICQRGTSLTIQCQVDSQVTMMFWYRQQPGQSLTLIATANQGSEATYESGFVIDKFPISRPNLTFSTLTVSNMSPEDSSIYLCSAGTENYTFGSGTRLTVV.

There are a few counts of this clone. V is TRBV30 and J is TRBJ1-1; no clear D. CDR1 and CDR2 from the germline V gene are GTSNPN and SVGIG (reference sequence). Trimming removed 0 bases at V and 3 bases at J, with 8 bases between. The CDR3 consists of 13 residues. Here the CDR3 reads CAWSVRVDTEAFF. The CDR3, as DNA: TGTGCCTGGAGTGTACGGGTAGACACTGAAGCTTTCTTT.

This clone was detected a few times. This rearrangement joins TRBV27 to TRBJ2-1; maybe TRBD1 (6 bases). The CDR3 runs 16 residues. V was cut by 5 bases and J by 0 bases, with 14 bases left in between. Germline V lookup: CDR1 MNHEY, CDR2 SMNVEV (reference sequence). In DNA form, the CDR3 reads TGTGCCAGCAGTGGCCGGGACACTAGCTCCTACAATGAGCAGTTCTTC. Residues: CASSGRDTSSYNEQFF.

This clone has a handful of counts. The chain joins TRBV6-5 to TRBJ1-2; a possible D gene is TRBD1 (5 bases). With 6 bases removed from V and 0 bases from J, the gap between germline ends came to 8 bases. Germline CDR1 is MNHEY and CDR2 is SVGAGI. The CDR3 contains 13 residues. The CDR3 nucleotides are TGTGCCAGCAGCAGACAGTCTAACTATGGCTACACCTTC. This sequence encodes CASSRQSNYGYTF.

Comment on this clone: The sample carries other DNA sequences with the same CDR3. V gene TRBV30 combines with J gene TRBJ1-5; D ambiguous. Per germline, CDR1 GTSNPN and CDR2 SVGIG (reference sequence). V shed 1 base and J shed 7 bases, with 8 bases lying between them. The CDR3 spans 12 residues. Here the CDR3 DNA reads TGTGCCTGGAGTGGGACGAGACAGCCCCAGCATTTT. Protein: CAWSGTRQPQHF. The full variable domain, with the rest looked up from reference TRBV30 and TRBJ1-5, is SQTIHQWPATLVQPVGSPLSLECTVEGTSNPNLYWYRQAAGRGLQLLFYSVGIGQISSEVPQNLSASRPQDRQFILSSKKLLLSDSGFYLCAWSGTRQPQHFGDGTRLSIL.

J is TRBJ2-5 and V is TRBV7-2; TRBD2 matches 10 bases. After removal of 8 bases from V and 2 bases from J, the junction contained 8 bases not matched to a gene. The CDR3 has 15 residues. Germline V CDR1 and CDR2: SGHTA, FQGNSA. The CDR3 is CASSRMGLAQETQYF. In DNA form, the CDR3 reads TGTGCCAGCTCTAGGATGGGACTAGCGCAAGAGACCCAGTACTTC.

The chain has TRBV6-5 and TRBJ2-5; D may be TRBD1 or TRBD2 (6 bases each). The germline gives CDR1 MNHEY, CDR2 SVGAGI. V gave up 8 bases and J gave up 7 bases, with 14 bases separating them. The CDR3 loop spans 12 amino acids. CDR3 in amino acids: CASHGGGMTQYF. The CDR3 nucleotides read TGTGCCAGCCACGGAGGGGGGATGACCCAGTACTTC.

This clone has just a few counts. V usage is TRBV18 and J usage is TRBJ2-5; a weak D match, TRBD2 (5 bases). The CDR3 covers 15 residues. V shed 2 bases and J shed 2 bases, with 12 bases lying between them. Germline-derived CDR1 and CDR2 are KGHSH and LQKENI. DNA of the CDR3: TGTGCCAGCTCACCAAACCGCGGGCCTCAAGAGACCCAGTACTTC. It translates to CASSPNRGPQETQYF.

The genes are TRBV29-1 and TRBJ1-2; D unresolved. Between the trimmed V and J ends, which lost 5 bases and 1 base, there was a span of 11 bases. The germline V gene has CDR1 SQVTM and CDR2 ANQGSEA. The CDR3 extends over 13 amino acids. CDR3 sequence reads: CSVRADGNYGYTF. CDR3 coding DNA: TGCAGCGTTCGGGCGGACGGTAACTATGGCTACACCTTC.

The rearrangement joins TRBV29-1 to TRBJ1-2, with 11 bases fitting TRBD1. This CDR3 has 13 amino acids. Germline CDR1 is SQVTM and CDR2 is ANQGSEA. Germline trimming cut 6 bases from V and 2 bases from J; bases unmatched to any gene: 2. This CDR3 is CSVGDRGNYGYTF. The DNA of the CDR3 is TGCAGCGTGGGGGACAGGGGGAACTATGGCTACACCTTC.

This clone was picked up one time. The same CDR3 arises from other DNA sequences in this sample as well. The chain employs TRBV2 and TRBJ1-5; no reliable D call. Germline assignment: CDR1 SNHLY and CDR2 FYNNEI. V lost 8 bases and J lost 7, with 12 bases in between. There are 12 residues in the CDR3. CDR3 nucleotide sequence: TGTGCCAGCTCGCGTCTTTTGCAGCCCCAGCATTTT. Translating gives CASSRLLQPQHF.

This rearrangement joins TRBV30 to TRBJ2-5; unclear D gene. The V gene lost 4 bases and the J gene lost 3 bases, with 6 bases spanning the gap. Germline lookup yields CDR1 GTSNPN and CDR2 SVGIG (reference sequence). CDR3 length equals 11 residues. CDR3 bases: TGTGCCTGGACTGGGAAAGAGACCCAGTACTTC. It is translated as CAWTGKETQYF.

CDR3 sequence reads: CASSVANNEQFF. The CDR3 nucleotides are TGTGCCAGCAGCGTTGCTAACAATGAGCAGTTCTTC. This sequence joins TRBV14 and TRBJ2-1; no definite D call. Trimming cost V 5 bases and J 5 bases, with 7 bases left between them. The germline V gene has CDR1 SGHDN and CDR2 FVKESK. This CDR3 region has 12 residues.

J is TRBJ2-1 and V is TRBV4-1; tentative D call: TRBD1 (5 bases). Germline CDR1 reads MGHRA; CDR2 reads YSYEKL. V was pared by 0 bases and J by 4 bases, with 16 bases between. CDR3 length equals 17 residues. CDR3 nucleotide sequence: TGCGCCAGCAGCCAAGAAGTCCACAGGAGCCTTTACAATGAGCAGTTCTTC. Translating it yields CASSQEVHRSLYNEQFF.

The V and J genes are TRBV29-1 and TRBJ2-3; unclear D gene. Trimming removed 4 bases from V and 3 bases from J, with 8 bases in between. The CDR3 totals 12 residues. Germline CDR1 and CDR2: SQVTM and ANQGSEA. This CDR3 is CSVGLKTDTQYF. The CDR3 DNA sequence: TGCAGCGTTGGTCTCAAAACAGATACGCAGTATTTT.

V gene TRBV4-1 combines with J gene TRBJ2-3; D might be TRBD2 (5 bases). V was pared by 5 bases and J by 6 bases, with 15 bases between. Per the germline V gene, CDR1 is MGHRA and CDR2 is YSYEKL. The CDR3 covers 14 residues. The CDR3 reads CASSWTGLRDTQYF. CDR3 DNA sequence: TGCGCCAGCAGCTGGACTGGGCTCAGGGATACGCAGTATTTT.

CDR3 nucleotides: TGCAGCGTTGAAGCTTCAGTGATGGGACTCCTACAAGAGACCCAGTACTTC. It is translated as CSVEASVMGLLQETQYF. The rearrangement uses TRBV29-1 and TRBJ2-5; possibly TRBD2 for D (6 bases). The CDR3 runs to 17 residues. Looked up from germline, CDR1 is SQVTM and CDR2 is ANQGSEA. V was cut by 1 base and J by 2 bases, with 20 bases left in between.